One sample yielded the 22 T cell receptor beta chains listed below, sequenced in a study of graft-versus-host responses after intestinal transplantation. These receptors' antigens are unknown. The table came from immunoSEQ multiplex PCR; TCRdb's copy has only in-frame clones and leaves some out. The data hold about 100,000 clones, with under 95% observed a single time. Sequences were derived from unstimulated CD8+ T cells sorted from spleen or lymph node cells, sampled before intestinal transplant. These receptor sequences come from a human donor who received an intestinal transplant.

The V gene is TRBV5-1, the J gene TRBJ2-7; unclear D gene. V dropped 1 base and J dropped 4 bases, with 21 bases sitting between them. Per germline, CDR1 SGHRS and CDR2 YFSETQ. CDR3 length equals 17 residues. The CDR3, as DNA: TGCGCCAGCAGCTTGCAGTTTGTTAAGGACGGTCGGTACGAGCAGTACTTC. Translation: CASSLQFVKDGRYEQYF.

This CDR3 reads CASRTEYSNQPQHF. The DNA of the CDR3 is TGTGCCAGTAGGACAGAGTATAGCAATCAGCCCCAGCATTTT. The rearrangement uses TRBV19 and TRBJ1-5, with a tentative D call TRBD1 (5 bases). This CDR3 has 14 residues. From germline, CDR1 is LNHDA and CDR2 SQIVND (reference sequence). Trimming pared 6 bases from V and 0 bases from J, leaving 9 bases between.

CDR3 nucleotides: TGTGCCAGCAGCTTAATGGGGGCAGATACGCAGTATTTT. Amino acid sequence: CASSLMGADTQYF. The V and J genes are TRBV11-2 and TRBJ2-3; either TRBD1 or TRBD2 may fit D (5 bases each). Germline CDR1 reads SGHAT; CDR2 reads FQNNGV. The CDR3 is 13 amino acids. V was shortened by 2 bases and J by 4 bases, with 7 bases between the two germline ends.

The chain couples TRBV19 to TRBJ2-7; no definite D call. Between the trimmed V and J ends, which lost 3 bases and 0 bases, there was a span of 12 bases. The CDR3 runs 15 residues. Germline-derived CDR1 and CDR2 are LNHDA and SQIVND (reference sequence). The CDR3 is CASSIGRNPSYEQYF. CDR3 DNA: TGTGCCAGTAGTATCGGGCGCAATCCCTCCTACGAGCAGTACTTC.

Remarks on this clone: Other DNA sequences in this sample translate to the same CDR3. The rearrangement uses TRBV11-2 and TRBJ2-5; D is ambiguous. This CDR3 spans 11 amino acids. The germline V gene encodes CDR1 SGHAT and CDR2 FQNNGV. V lost 1 base and J 5 bases, leaving 2 bases between the germline ends. CDR3 coding DNA: TGTGCCAGCAGCTTAGGCGAGACCCAGTACTTC. It specifies CASSLGETQYF.

V gene TRBV5-1 combines with J gene TRBJ2-7, with D perhaps given as TRBD1 or TRBD2 (5 bases each). This CDR3 comprises 15 residues. Germline CDR1 is SGHRS and CDR2 is YFSETQ. V shed 0 bases and J shed 1 base, with 11 bases lying between them. The chain's CDR3 is CASSLVGTGSYEQYF. As DNA, the CDR3 is TGCGCCAGCAGCTTGGTAGGGACGGGATCCTACGAGCAGTACTTC.

The J gene is TRBJ2-1, the V gene TRBV7-9, with TRBD2 matching over 7 bases. This CDR3 comprises 19 residues. Germline V gene data show CDR1 as SEHNR and CDR2 as FQNEAQ (reference sequence). J was trimmed by 7 bases and V by 3 bases; bases with no gene match: 21. Here the CDR3 DNA reads TGTGCCAGCAGCTTGGGAGTACGGGTCGAGCGGGGCCCTACAAATGAGCAGTTCTTC. Translation: CASSLGVRVERGPTNEQFF.

The chain employs TRBV13 and TRBJ2-7; 16 bases line up with TRBD2. The CDR3 sequence is 15 residues long. From germline, CDR1 is PRHDT and CDR2 FYEKMQ (reference sequence). V was pared by 5 bases and J by 7 bases, with 5 bases of the junction left unmatched. This chain's CDR3 is CASSPGLAGGLEQYF. The CDR3 DNA follows: TGTGCCAGCAGCCCGGGACTAGCGGGGGGGCTAGAGCAGTACTTC.

This chain links TRBV7-2 with TRBJ1-2; D unresolved. Germline V gene data show CDR1 as SGHTA and CDR2 as FQGNSA. This CDR3 has 11 amino acids. V was shortened by 6 bases and J by 8 bases, with 10 bases between the two germline ends. CDR3 DNA sequence: TGTGCCAGCAGTAGGTCCTACGGCTACACCTTC. This codes for CASSRSYGYTF.

This chain uses TRBV4-1 with TRBJ1-5, with D hard to call. From germline, CDR1 is MGHRA and CDR2 YSYEKL. This CDR3 is 18 amino acids long. V lost 2 bases, J lost 0 bases, and 17 bases lay in between. CDR3 nucleotides: TGCGCCAGCAGCCAATGGATCGGGCGGGTCGTTAGCAATCAGCCCCAGCATTTT. This gives the protein CASSQWIGRVVSNQPQHF.

The chain recombines TRBV9 with TRBJ2-4, with 8 bases lining up with TRBD1. V shed 4 bases, J shed 4 bases, and the junction held 7 bases outside the gene matches. Germline-derived CDR1 and CDR2 are SGDLS and YYNGEE. CDR3 length equals 15 residues. The CDR3: CASSPSGQGKNIQYF. Written as DNA, the CDR3 is TGTGCCAGCAGCCCCTCTGGACAGGGAAAAAACATTCAGTACTTC.

This chain joins TRBV6-5 and TRBJ1-6, with 10 bases that match TRBD1. There are 15 residues in the CDR3. Germline values: CDR1 MNHEY, CDR2 SVGAGI. The ends lost 5 bases at V and 6 bases at J; junction bases unmatched: 4. The CDR3 DNA is TGTGCCAGCAGTCCCGGGACAGGGGCTAATTCACCCCTCCACTTT. This encodes CASSPGTGANSPLHF.

The J gene is TRBJ2-1, the V gene TRBV29-1, with 10 nucleotides matching TRBD2. Germline CDR1 SQVTM, CDR2 ANQGSEA. The CDR3 is 15 residues long. J gave up 4 bases and V 2 bases, and 5 bases lay outside the gene matches. For the CDR3, the DNA is TGCAGCGTTGAATTGATAGCGGGAGGTTACAATGAGCAGTTCTTC. Amino acids: CSVELIAGGYNEQFF.

This chain joins TRBV7-6 and TRBJ2-7, with 9 bases fitting TRBD1. The CDR3 runs to 14 residues. Losses at the gene ends were 0 bases for V and 6 bases for J; bases not matched to a gene: 3. Germline values: CDR1 SGHVS, CDR2 FNYEAQ. The CDR3 loop reads CASSLAGQGTEQYF. Written as DNA, the CDR3 is TGTGCCAGCAGCTTAGCGGGACAGGGTACCGAGCAGTACTTC.

This sequence joins TRBV11-2 and TRBJ2-1; TRBD2 might be the D (5 bases). The germline V gene encodes CDR1 SGHAT and CDR2 FQNNGV. The CDR3 is 14 amino acids. V gave up 11 bases and J gave up 2 bases, with 16 bases separating them. CDR3 region: CAVQGGSAYNEQFF. The CDR3 DNA reads TGTGCCGTTCAAGGCGGGTCAGCCTACAATGAGCAGTTCTTC.

This clone is a singleton in its sample. This sequence joins TRBV15 and TRBJ1-2, with 7 nucleotides matching TRBD1. The germline V gene has CDR1 LNHNV and CDR2 YYDKDF (reference sequence). Germline trimming cut 3 bases from V and 4 bases from J; bases unmatched to any gene: 8. The length of the CDR3 is 15 residues. DNA of the CDR3: TGTGCCACCAGCAGTGGGGGACAGTTAAGCTATGGCTACACCTTC. As protein: CATSSGGQLSYGYTF.

This sequence joins TRBV19 and TRBJ2-1; D might be TRBD1 or TRBD2, each matching 5 bases. The CDR3 has 13 residues. Germline V lookup: CDR1 LNHDA, CDR2 SQIVND (reference sequence). The V end was cut by 4 bases, the J end by 7 bases, with 11 bases between. The CDR3 DNA is TGTGCCAGTAGTACTGTGGGGGTGAATGAGCAGTTCTTC. Its protein product is CASSTVGVNEQFF.

The rearrangement joins TRBV25-1 to TRBJ2-3; D is possibly TRBD1 (5 bases). The CDR3 extends over 15 amino acids. V gave up 3 bases and J gave up 0 bases, with 10 bases separating them. In germline, CDR1 is MGHDK, CDR2 SYGVNS. CDR3: CASSETVPSTDTQYF. As DNA, the CDR3 is TGTGCCAGCAGTGAGACAGTTCCAAGCACAGATACGCAGTATTTT.

The chain has TRBV4-1 and TRBJ2-7, with D uncertain. Germline values: CDR1 MGHRA, CDR2 YSYEKL. The CDR3 runs to 13 residues. V gave up 0 bases and J gave up 4 bases, with 7 bases separating them. The CDR3 reads CASSQEVRYEQYF. Written as DNA, the CDR3 is TGCGCCAGCAGCCAAGAGGTTCGATACGAGCAGTACTTC.

The chain combines TRBV29-1 with TRBJ2-1; the D gene could be TRBD1 or TRBD2 (6 bases each). CDR3 length: 13 amino acids. Germline CDR1 is SQVTM and CDR2 is ANQGSEA. The ends were cut back, 4 bases at V and 7 bases at J, with 14 bases in the middle. The CDR3 DNA reads TGCAGCGTTGCCGCTAGGGGGAGGAATGAGCAGTTCTTC. As protein: CSVAARGRNEQFF.

Worth noting for this clone: The sample contains more than one DNA sequence encoding this CDR3. J is TRBJ2-5 and V is TRBV7-3; D not certain. Between the trimmed V and J ends, which lost 0 bases and 1 base, there was a span of 6 bases. CDR1 is SGHTA and CDR2 is FQGTGA in the germline V gene. The CDR3 loop spans 14 amino acids. CDR3 nucleotide sequence: TGTGCCAGCAGCTTAACAGGAAGCCAAGAGACCCAGTACTTC. Its protein is CASSLTGSQETQYF.

In nucleotides, the CDR3 is TGTGCCAGCAGTGACGGACAGCACTCTGGAAACACCATATATTTT. It is translated as CASSDGQHSGNTIYF. This chain links TRBV27 with TRBJ1-3; tentative D call: TRBD1 (6 bases). The germline gives CDR1 MNHEY, CDR2 SMNVEV (reference sequence). V dropped 5 bases and J dropped 0 bases, with 11 bases sitting between them. There are 15 residues in the CDR3.